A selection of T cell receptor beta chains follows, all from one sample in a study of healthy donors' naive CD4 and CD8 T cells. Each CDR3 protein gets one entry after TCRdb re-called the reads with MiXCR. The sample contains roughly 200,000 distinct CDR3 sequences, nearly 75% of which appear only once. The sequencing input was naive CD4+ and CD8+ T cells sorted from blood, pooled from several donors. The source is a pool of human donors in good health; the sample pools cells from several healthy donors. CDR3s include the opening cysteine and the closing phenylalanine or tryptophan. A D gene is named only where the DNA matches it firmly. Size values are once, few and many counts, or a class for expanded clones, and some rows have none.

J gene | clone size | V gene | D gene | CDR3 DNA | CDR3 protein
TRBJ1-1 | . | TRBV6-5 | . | TGTGCCAGCCAGGAGGGGAACACTGAAGCTTTCTTT | CASQEGNTEAFF
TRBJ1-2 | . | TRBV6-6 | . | TGTGCCAGCAGCAACTATGGCTACACCTTC | CASSNYGYTF
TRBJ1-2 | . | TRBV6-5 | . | TGTGCCAGCAGTTACCTTAACGGGAATTATGGCTACACCTTC | CASSYLNGNYGYTF
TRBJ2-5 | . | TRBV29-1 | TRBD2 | TGCAGCGTTGCTAGCGGTACCCAGTACTTC | CSVASGTQYF
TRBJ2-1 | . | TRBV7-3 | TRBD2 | TGTTCCAGCAGCTTAGGGACTAGCGGGAGGGGTAATGAGCAGTTCTTC | CSSSLGTSGRGNEQFF
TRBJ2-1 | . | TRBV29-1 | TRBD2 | TGCAGCGTCACCGGGAGGCGGTCCTACAATGAGCAGTTCTTC | CSVTGRRSYNEQFF
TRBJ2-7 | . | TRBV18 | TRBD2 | TGTGCCAGCTCACCGGTGACTAGCGGGGCATCCTACGAGCAGTACTTC | CASSPVTSGASYEQYF
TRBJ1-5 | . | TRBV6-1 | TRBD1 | TGTGCCAGCAGTGAACCAAACAGGGGGCCCGATCAGCCCCAGCATTTT | CASSEPNRGPDQPQHF
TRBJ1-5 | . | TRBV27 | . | TGTGCCAGCAGTTACGGGACAAGCAATCAGCCCCAGCATTTT | CASSYGTSNQPQHF
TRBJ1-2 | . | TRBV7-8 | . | TGTGCCAGCAGCTTGGGGAAAACGATGTTCTATGGCTACACCTTC | CASSLGKTMFYGYTF
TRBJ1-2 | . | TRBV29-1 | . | TGCAGCGTATGGACTAACTATGGCTACACCTTC | CSVWTNYGYTF
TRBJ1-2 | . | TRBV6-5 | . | TGTGCCAGCAGTTTCCAGGGAGGAGGCTACACCTTC | CASSFQGGGYTF
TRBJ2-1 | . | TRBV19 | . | TGTGCCAGTAGTATAGGGTCTGGGGCGCCCAATGAGCAGTTCTTC | CASSIGSGAPNEQFF
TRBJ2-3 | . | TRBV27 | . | TGTGCCAGTACTGACAGTCCCAGGGTTGATACGCAGTATTTT | CASTDSPRVDTQYF
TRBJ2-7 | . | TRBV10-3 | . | TGTGCCATCAGTGTTGCGGGACAGATTTCCTCCTACGAGCAGTACTTC | CAISVAGQISSYEQYF
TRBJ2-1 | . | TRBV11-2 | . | TGTGCCAGCAGCTTAGAATTAGGGGATCGACAGTTCTTC | CASSLELGDRQFF
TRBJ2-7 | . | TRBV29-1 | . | TGCAGCGTTGAAGATCCCGGGAACTACGAGCAGTACTTC | CSVEDPGNYEQYF
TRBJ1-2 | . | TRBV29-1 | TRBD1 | TGCAGCGTTGAAGGGTACAGGGGACGAGACTATGGCTACACCTTC | CSVEGYRGRDYGYTF
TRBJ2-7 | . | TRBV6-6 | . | TGTGCCAGCAGTTACTCTTTCTATAGCTACGAGCAGTACTTC | CASSYSFYSYEQYF
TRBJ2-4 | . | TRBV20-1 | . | TGCAGTCCGAGGGGAAAAGCCAAAAACATTCAGTACTTC | CSPRGKAKNIQYF
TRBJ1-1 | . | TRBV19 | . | TGTGCCAGTACTCCGACCCAGGTGAGCGCGTGGTTGAACACTGAAGCTTTCTTT | CASTPTQVSAWLNTEAFF
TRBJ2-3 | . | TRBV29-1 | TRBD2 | TGCAGCGTCGCGGGGGGCGGGAAGACAGATACGCAGTATTTT | CSVAGGGKTDTQYF
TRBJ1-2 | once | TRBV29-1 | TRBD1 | TGCAGCGTTGAGACAGGGAACGACTATGGCTACACCTTC | CSVETGNDYGYTF
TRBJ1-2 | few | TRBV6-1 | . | TGTGCCAGCAGTGAAAGGCCAGGGCCCCCCTCCTATGGCTACACCTTC | CASSERPGPPSYGYTF
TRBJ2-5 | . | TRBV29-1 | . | TGCAGCGTACGGGTCTCGGGTGAGACCCAGTACTTC | CSVRVSGETQYF
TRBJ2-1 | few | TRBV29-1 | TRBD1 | TGCAGCGGGACAGGGGGAATTCACAATGAGCAGTTCTTC | CSGTGGIHNEQFF